This record covers a single TCR beta chain. Its antigen is currently unknown. TCRdb passed the reads through MiXCR, listing each CDR3 protein once. The sample lists under 350,000 distinct CDR3 sequences; more than 8% were seen once. The data were taken from a study of T cell repertoires in cytomegalovirus infection. Overall study context: Public TCR beta signature analysis indicated the presence of both CMV infection and matching HLA type.

Whole-study results and caveats: What dominated the ex vivo response were HLA-C-restricted CMV-specific TCR beta clonotypes.

Per germline, CDR1 SGHDN and CDR2 FVKESK. CDR3 length: 12 amino acids. The V end lost 4 bases, the J end lost 7 bases, and 10 bases lay between the germline ends. The source is a human donor in good health (CMV status not recorded). Some clones in this sample may be carry-over from other donors' samples. The chain carries TRBV14 and TRBJ2-5, with D tentatively TRBD1 or TRBD2 (5 bases each). The sequencing sample was made of PBMCs. This CDR3 is CASSRGTGTQYF. CDR3 in DNA: TGTGCCAGCAGCCGGGGGACGGGGACCCAGTACTTC. Using reference TRBV14 and TRBJ2-5 for the parts outside the CDR3, the full variable domain is EAGVTQFPSHSVIEKGQTVTLRCDPISGHDNLYWYRRVMGKEIKFLLHFVKESKQDESGMPNNRFLAERTGGTYSTLKVQPAELEDSGVYFCASSRGTGTQYFGPGTRLLVL.